This T cell receptor beta chain is drawn from a study of control samples from healthy donors and cancer patients (dated by TCRdb to the early 2020s). The method was the immunoSEQ multiplex PCR assay. Sourced from immuneACCESS, this table was stored by TCRdb with only in-frame sequences that have V and J called. A share of the clones is absent; for the studies checked, an unresolved V gene accounts for under half, and the remainder has no known explanation. The sample data list about 120,000 clones, and around 88% of these were observed just once. The ten largest clones add up to 3.4% of the sample. Concerning this clone: Its antigen is still unknown. Per-nucleotide qualities are absent, and no much larger clonotype sits a single base away. At the DNA level, this CDR3 is encoded by other sequences in the same sample as well.

CDR1 and CDR2 were assigned from the germline V gene as KGHDR and SFDVKD. The CDR3 numbers 13 residues from cysteine through phenylalanine. The CDR3 DNA has 39 bases and is translated from base 1. V loses 4 bases of germline sequence and J loses 5 bases, and the interval between the two ends is 10 bases. The source of this sequence is a man in his forties or fifties in good health. The sequencing input was blood. The chain joins TRBV24-1 to TRBJ1-1; a weak D assignment points to TRBD1 (5 bases agree). The CDR3 region: CATSDQGRTEAFF. DNA sequence: TGTGCCACCAGTGACCAGGGTCGGACTGAAGCTTTCTTT.